This T cell receptor beta chain stems from a study of T cells after yellow fever vaccination. TCRdb reanalysed the 5' RACE reads using MiXCR and keeps one entry per CDR3 protein. The sample lists 510,000 or so distinct CDR3 sequences, roughly 21% occurring once. The CDR3 length is 14 residues. A few counts support this clonotype. This material consisted of PBMCs, taken 15 days after the yellow fever booster vaccination. The chain has TRBV21-1 and TRBJ2-7; the table gives TRBD1 as D, unverified against the DNA. TRBV21-1 represents a pseudogene. This receptor was taken from a man in his thirties or forties who received the YFV17D yellow fever vaccine. In nucleotides, the CDR3 is TGTGCCAGCGTCCTTGGGGGACGAGGGAGCGAGCAGTACTTC. Translating it yields CASVLGGRGSEQYF.